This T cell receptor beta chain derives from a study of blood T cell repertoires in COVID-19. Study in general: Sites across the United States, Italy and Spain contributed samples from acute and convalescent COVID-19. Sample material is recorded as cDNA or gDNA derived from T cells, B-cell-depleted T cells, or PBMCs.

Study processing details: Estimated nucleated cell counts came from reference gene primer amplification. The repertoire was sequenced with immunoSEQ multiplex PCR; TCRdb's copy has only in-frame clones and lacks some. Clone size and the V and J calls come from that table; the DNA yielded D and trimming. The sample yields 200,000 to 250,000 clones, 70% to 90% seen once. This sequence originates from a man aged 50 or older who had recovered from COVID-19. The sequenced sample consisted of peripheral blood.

CDR3 residues: CASSLGLAGGQGNEQFF. CDR3 in DNA: TGTGCCAGCAGCCTGGGACTAGCGGGAGGGCAGGGCAATGAGCAGTTCTTC. The V and J genes are TRBV11-2 and TRBJ2-1; 16 bases align to TRBD2. The CDR3 is made up of 17 amino acids. V lost 5 bases and J lost 6; bases outside the gene matches: 7. Germline assignment: CDR1 SGHAT and CDR2 FQNNGV.